These T cell receptor beta chains were read from a single sample in a study of read filtering for tumor transcriptome and immune sequencing. TCRdb re-derived calls from the reads in MiXCR, one entry per CDR3 protein. Found here are around 140,000 distinct CDR3 sequences, roughly 13% of them singletons; the top ten hold 7% to 9%. The sample comprised a population of CD138-negative cells sorted from bone marrow. Every receptor here comes from a donor older than 35 with multiple myeloma. Each CDR3 is given with its conserved first and last residue. A D gene is named only where the DNA matches it firmly.

D gene	V gene	J gene	CDR3 protein
NA	TRBV15	TRBJ1-5	CATSRESGINQPQHF
NA	TRBV7-2	TRBJ2-1	CASSPRRDNEQFF
NA	TRBV20-1	TRBJ2-7	CSARDGGTPYEQYF
NA	TRBV20-1	TRBJ2-5	CSASEFGETQYF
TRBD2	TRBV20-1	TRBJ2-5	CSARGTSGRSLRETQYF
NA	TRBV5-1	TRBJ2-1	CASSGRGTGATYNEQFF
NA	TRBV7-9	TRBJ1-2	CPCSLPRADYGYTF
NA	TRBV29-1	TRBJ2-2	CSVALRVPTNTGELFF
TRBD2	TRBV7-9	TRBJ2-1	CASSRGIAGGPNNEQFF
NA	TRBV12-3/TRBV12-4	TRBJ1-2	CASSSGRARFGYTF
NA	TRBV19	TRBJ1-5	CASSLWGKSNQPQHF
NA	TRBV12-3/TRBV12-4	TRBJ1-3	CATNGPRGFGGNTIYF
TRBD1	TRBV27	TRBJ2-1	CASSLPRTGGDEQFF
NA	TRBV30	TRBJ2-1	CAWSIDSYNEQFF
TRBD2	TRBV29-1	TRBJ2-7	CSVGLAAGNEQYF
NA	TRBV20-1	TRBJ2-2	CSATLGGGELFF
TRBD2	TRBV7-3	TRBJ2-1	CASSFGTSGRQFF
NA	TRBV7-9	TRBJ2-2	CASSLDYTGELFF
NA	TRBV5-6	TRBJ2-1	CASSLWDNLKDEQFF
TRBD2	TRBV20-1	TRBJ2-5	CSATVAGVGETQYF
TRBD1	TRBV27	TRBJ2-1	CASQGTGVYNEQFF
NA	TRBV6-5	TRBJ2-5	CASSYLGQGMETQYF
NA	TRBV18	TRBJ2-2	CASSGTLGAGELFF
NA	TRBV11-1	TRBJ1-2	CASGTRGGYGYTF
NA	TRBV12-3/TRBV12-4	TRBJ2-3	CASSSRGADTQYF
NA	TRBV6-5	TRBJ2-1	CASRTLHEQFF
NA	TRBV7-6	TRBJ2-1	CASSLEEGSPEQFF
NA	TRBV7-9	TRBJ1-3	CASSFTSSTIYF
NA	TRBV4-1	TRBJ2-1	CASSQDWEADEQFF
NA	TRBV10-3	TRBJ2-3	CAIKSRGPGDTQYF